This T cell receptor beta chain was profiled in a study of shared clonotypes between healthy human individuals. As for the study in general: There were three CD4 naive, three CD4 memory, two CD8 naive and one CD8 memory plates per donor.

Researchers divided each subset's genomic DNA evenly across several immunoSEQ plates. The method was immunoSEQ multiplex PCR; TCRdb's version includes in-frame clones alone and lacks a portion of them. The table lists 230,000 or so clones, over 60% of them singletons. Division of CD4+ cells produced a CD45RA+ naive subset and a CD45RA-negative memory subset. Worth noting for this clone: Its antigen remains unknown.

The CDR3 spans 14 residues. J gave up 8 bases and V 2 bases, and 5 bases lay outside the gene matches. Germline assignment: CDR1 SGHTS and CDR2 YDEGEE. Findings and caveats of the study: Unshared clonotypes carried lower generation probabilities than those common to all four donors.

The clonotype was recovered from a young man in good health. Sequenced material: memory CD4+ T cells sorted from blood. Subset given: CD45RA-negative fraction. The V call is TRBV5-8, the J call TRBJ1-4; TRBD1 agrees at 8 bases. The DNA of the CDR3 is TGTGCCAGCAGCTTACTACGACAGGGGGAAAAACTGTTTTTT. Its translation: CASSLLRQGEKLFF. The variable domain in full, with the rest retrieved from reference TRBV5-8 and TRBJ1-4, is EAGVTQSPTHLIKTRGQQATLRCSPISGHTSVYWYQQALGLGLQFLLWYDEGEERNRGNFPPRFSGRQFPNYSSELNVNALELEDSALYLCASSLLRQGEKLFFGSGTQLSVL.